This entry lists 27 T cell receptor beta chains sequenced from one sample in a study of cytotoxic CD8 clonotypes in ibrutinib-treated CLL. The assay was immunoSEQ multiplex PCR, and TCRdb's table has in-frame clones only and misses some. The table records tens of thousands of clones, 75% to 95% of them present only once. The sequences come from PBMCs, collected after 12 months of ibrutinib treatment. The receptors here all came from a human donor with chronic lymphocytic leukemia.

This clone was found a few times. V is TRBV18 and J is TRBJ1-2; 9 nucleotides line up with TRBD1. The germline V gene has CDR1 KGHSH and CDR2 LQKENI. V dropped 2 bases and J dropped 7; count of bases not matched to a gene: 11. This CDR3 comprises 16 residues. The CDR3 DNA reads as TGTGCCAGCTCACCATATCAACGGACAGGGGTTTTTGGCTACACCTTC. Translation gives CASSPYQRTGVFGYTF.

The chain employs TRBV4-3 and TRBJ2-7; tentative D call: TRBD2 (6 bases). CDR1 LGHNA and CDR2 YSLEER come from the germline V gene. The CDR3 sequence is 16 residues long. V lost 1 base to trimming and J lost 0 bases, with 13 bases between them. CDR3: CASSQVDGGGSYEQYF. The CDR3 nucleotides read TGCGCCAGCAGCCAAGTAGACGGGGGTGGCTCCTACGAGCAGTACTTC.

The genes are TRBV29-1 and TRBJ1-1; 7 bases are a match to TRBD1. The CDR3 covers 12 residues. Germline loops: CDR1 SQVTM, CDR2 ANQGSEA. Losses at the gene ends were 6 bases for V and 5 bases for J; bases not matched to a gene: 6. CDR3 nucleotides: TGCAGCGTCATCCCAGGGGGAACTGAAGCTTTCTTT. This encodes CSVIPGGTEAFF.

This chain joins TRBV7-3 and TRBJ2-1; D is possibly TRBD1 or TRBD2 (6 bases each). The CDR3 loop spans 14 amino acids. The germline V gene has CDR1 SGHTA and CDR2 FQGTGA. Trimming pared 10 bases from V and 7 bases from J, leaving 20 bases between. The CDR3 protein is CAKKGGLPSNEQFF. In nucleotides, the CDR3 is TGTGCCAAGAAGGGGGGCCTACCTTCTAATGAGCAGTTCTTC.

CDR3 bases: TGTGCCAGCAGCCTTGGGTCCTTAGCGGGAGGACCCACCGGGGAGCTGTTTTTT. Protein sequence: CASSLGSLAGGPTGELFF. The chain recombines TRBV7-2 with TRBJ2-2; 10 bases are a match to TRBD2. The V gene end was trimmed by 5 bases and the J gene end by 4 bases; junction bases not matched to a gene: 13. CDR1 and CDR2 (germline): SGHTA, FQGNSA. There are 18 residues in the CDR3.

The J gene is TRBJ1-2, the V gene TRBV27; no clear D gene. V lost 1 base, J lost 2 bases, and 11 bases lay in between. The CDR3 has 15 amino acids. Looked up from germline, CDR1 is MNHEY and CDR2 is SMNVEV (reference sequence). The CDR3 bases are TGTGCCAGCAGTTTATTTGGCAGACAAAACTATGGCTACACCTTC. Protein sequence: CASSLFGRQNYGYTF.

The CDR3 loop is CASSSPPISDRSYNEQFF. In DNA form, the CDR3 reads TGTGCCAGCAGTTCCCCCCCAATTAGCGACCGCTCCTACAATGAGCAGTTCTTC. V is TRBV28 and J is TRBJ2-1, with D tentatively TRBD2 (5 bases). Germline values: CDR1 MDHEN, CDR2 SYDVKM. Trimming stripped 4 bases from V and 0 bases from J, with 19 bases between. The CDR3 has 18 residues.

This chain connects TRBV5-1 to TRBJ1-4; D unclear. The CDR3 length is 15 residues. V gave up 4 bases and J gave up 6 bases, with 16 bases separating them. The V gene's germline CDR1 is SGHRS and CDR2 YFSETQ. The CDR3 region is CASSAAGRRDEKLFF. In DNA, the CDR3 is TGCGCCAGCAGCGCGGCCGGGAGGCGTGATGAAAAACTGTTTTTT. Full variable domain (missing parts from reference TRBV5-1 and TRBJ1-4): KAGVTQTPRYLIKTRGQQVTLSCSPISGHRSVSWYQQTPGQGLQFLFEYFSETQRNKGNFPGRFSGRQFSNSRSEMNVSTLELGDSALYLCASSAAGRRDEKLFFGSGTQLSVL.

The J gene is TRBJ1-1, the V gene TRBV5-1, with no clear D. The CDR3 is 14 amino acids. V shed 6 bases and J shed 0 bases, with 12 bases lying between them. The V gene's germline CDR1 is SGHRS and CDR2 YFSETQ. CDR3 loop: CASTVRDMNTEAFF. CDR3 nucleotide sequence: TGCGCCAGCACCGTGCGGGATATGAACACTGAAGCTTTCTTT.

The gene calls are TRBV28 and TRBJ2-6, with a weak D call TRBD1 (5 bases). The CDR3 loop spans 15 amino acids. Per the germline V gene, CDR1 is MDHEN and CDR2 is SYDVKM. Trimming removed 2 bases from V and 2 bases from J, with 7 bases in between. The CDR3 reads CASSLQGAGANVLTF. For the CDR3, the DNA is TGTGCCAGCAGTTTACAGGGTGCTGGGGCCAACGTCCTGACTTTC.

This sequence joins TRBV19 and TRBJ1-1, with a weak D call TRBD1 (5 bases). The V gene's germline CDR1 is LNHDA and CDR2 SQIVND (reference sequence). The CDR3 extends over 15 amino acids. The V gene lost 4 bases and the J gene lost 4 bases, with 16 bases spanning the gap. In DNA, the CDR3 is TGTGCCAGTAGTACTCCCGGGACTGCAGTCACTGAAGCTTTCTTT. As protein: CASSTPGTAVTEAFF.

The rearrangement joins TRBV4-1 to TRBJ2-1; D remains unclear. The CDR3 is 13 residues long. Germline values: CDR1 MGHRA, CDR2 YSYEKL. V lost 0 bases and J 5 bases, leaving 5 bases between the germline ends. Here the CDR3 DNA reads TGCGCCAGCAGCCAAGACAGGAACAATGAGCAGTTCTTC. This encodes CASSQDRNNEQFF.

The CDR3 sequence is CAISEGSNSGNTIYF. In DNA form, the CDR3 reads TGTGCCATCAGTGAGGGAAGTAACTCTGGAAACACCATATATTTT. The chain combines TRBV10-3 with TRBJ1-3, with D hard to call. CDR1 and CDR2 from the germline V gene are ENHRY and SYGVKD. The CDR3 is made up of 15 amino acids. V was cut by 2 bases and J by 0 bases, with 8 bases left in between.

The V call is TRBV11-3, the J call TRBJ2-5, with 11 bases fitting TRBD1. V shed 5 bases, J shed 5 bases, and the junction held 7 bases outside the gene matches. This CDR3 region has 15 residues. Looked up from germline, CDR1 is SGHNT and CDR2 is YENEEA. The CDR3 bases are TGTGCCAGCAGCCTAGGACAGGGGGCACGGGAGACCCAGTACTTC. Translation: CASSLGQGARETQYF.

V is TRBV20-1 and J is TRBJ2-5; no reliable D call. Trimming took 4 bases from V and 4 from J, leaving 7 bases between them. The V gene's germline CDR1 is DFQATT and CDR2 SNEGSKA (reference sequence). The CDR3 spans 11 residues. As DNA, the CDR3 is TGCAGTGCTAAGACCGGAGAGACCCAGTACTTC. This codes for CSAKTGETQYF.

This sequence joins TRBV7-3 and TRBJ2-3, with 7 bases matching TRBD1. Germline V gene lookup returns CDR1 SGHTA and CDR2 FQGTGA. This CDR3 is 17 amino acids long. Trimming took 4 bases from V and 1 from J; bases not matched to a gene: 11. CDR3 sequence reads: CASSSPSGQRRTDTQYF. The CDR3 nucleotides read TGTGCCAGCAGCTCTCCTTCGGGACAGAGACGCACAGATACGCAGTATTTT.

The V and J genes are TRBV7-2 and TRBJ2-3; 9 bases match TRBD2. Trimming took 5 bases from V and 4 from J; bases not matched to a gene: 7. The CDR3 has 15 amino acids. The V gene's germline CDR1 is SGHTA and CDR2 FQGNSA. The CDR3 region has the DNA TGTGCCAGCAGCGGCCGGACTAGCGTATCAGATACGCAGTATTTT. Protein sequence: CASSGRTSVSDTQYF.

This sequence joins TRBV5-4 and TRBJ2-1; TRBD2 is a possible D gene (6 bases). The V end was cut by 3 bases, the J end by 5 bases, with 21 bases between. Germline V CDR1 and CDR2: SGHNT, YYREEE (reference sequence). The CDR3 totals 17 residues. This chain's CDR3 is CASSSWTILDINNEQFF. CDR3 in DNA: TGTGCCAGCAGCTCATGGACTATCCTTGATATAAACAATGAGCAGTTCTTC. Based on the CDR3 plus reference TRBV5-4 and TRBJ2-1, the full variable domain is ETGVTQSPTHLIKTRGQQVTLRCSSQSGHNTVSWYQQALGQGPQFIFQYYREEENGRGNFPPRFSGLQFPNYSSELNVNALELDDSALYLCASSSWTILDINNEQFFGPGTRLTVL.

This chain joins TRBV19 and TRBJ1-5, with D maybe TRBD1 (5 bases). The CDR3 is 15 amino acids. V dropped 3 bases and J dropped 0 bases, with 9 bases sitting between them. Per the germline V gene, CDR1 is LNHDA and CDR2 is SQIVND (reference sequence). The CDR3 DNA follows: TGTGCCAGTAGTATCGCAGGGTTTAGCAATCAGCCCCAGCATTTT. Translating it yields CASSIAGFSNQPQHF.

The rearrangement joins TRBV27 to TRBJ1-1; D possibly corresponds to TRBD1 (6 bases). The length of the CDR3 is 15 residues. Germline assignment: CDR1 MNHEY and CDR2 SMNVEV (reference sequence). V shed 3 bases and J shed 3 bases, with 14 bases lying between them. CDR3 coding DNA: TGTGCCAGCAGTTTGCGGGGGGCTAGGGACACTGAAGCTTTCTTT. Translating it yields CASSLRGARDTEAFF.

V and J are TRBV19 and TRBJ2-4, with D tentatively TRBD1 (6 bases). Germline CDR1 and CDR2: LNHDA and SQIVND (reference sequence). The ends were cut back, 1 base at V and 2 bases at J, with 9 bases in the middle. The CDR3 sequence is 15 residues long. Here the CDR3 DNA reads TGTGCCAGTAGTATAGGGGGGCTGACCAAAAACATTCAGTACTTC. This gives the protein CASSIGGLTKNIQYF.

This chain uses TRBV30 with TRBJ2-2; 9 bases map to TRBD2. The V segment lost 4 bases and the J segment 2 bases; nucleotides outside the gene matches: 8. CDR1 is GTSNPN and CDR2 is SVGIG in the germline V gene (reference sequence). CDR3 size: 16 residues. The CDR3 is CAWTSGLATNTGELFF. For the CDR3, the DNA is TGTGCCTGGACCTCGGGACTAGCCACTAACACCGGGGAGCTGTTTTTT.

This clone turned up a few times. The J gene is TRBJ2-7, the V gene TRBV2; no reliable D call. From germline, CDR1 is SNHLY and CDR2 FYNNEI. The CDR3 extends over 12 amino acids. Trimming took off 4 bases at V and 3 bases at J, with 7 bases between the two ends. For the CDR3, the DNA is TGTGCCAGCAGTGGTCAGAACTACGAGCAGTACTTC. As protein: CASSGQNYEQYF.

The chain recombines TRBV6-5 with TRBJ2-5; perhaps TRBD1 as D (5 bases). CDR3 length equals 16 residues. CDR1 is MNHEY, CDR2 SVGAGI, per germline. Trimming cost V 0 bases and J 3 bases, with 14 bases left between them. CDR3 DNA: TGTGCCAGCAGTTACTCGGGGCAGATCTCTGAAGAGACCCAGTACTTC. Translation: CASSYSGQISEETQYF.

The rearrangement links TRBV19 to TRBJ2-7; tentatively, D is TRBD1 (7 bases). The germline gives CDR1 LNHDA, CDR2 SQIVND (reference sequence). The ends were cut back, 5 bases at V and 7 bases at J, with 15 bases in the middle. There are 13 residues in the CDR3. CDR3 nucleotides: TGTGCCAGTAGTGTCGGGAGACAGGGAGAGCAGTACTTC. As protein: CASSVGRQGEQYF.

V gene TRBV19 combines with J gene TRBJ1-1; no firm D call. Germline lookup yields CDR1 LNHDA and CDR2 SQIVND (reference sequence). V was trimmed by 5 bases and J by 1 base, leaving 14 bases between them. This CDR3 region has 15 residues. CDR3 in amino acids: CASSGRDSGNTEAFF. The CDR3 nucleotides read TGTGCCAGTAGTGGAAGGGATTCAGGGAACACTGAAGCTTTCTTT.

V gene TRBV7-3 combines with J gene TRBJ2-5; D assignment may be TRBD1 or TRBD2 (6 bases each). The CDR3 loop spans 16 amino acids. The V end lost 5 bases, the J end lost 2 bases, and 18 bases lay between the germline ends. Germline CDR1 reads SGHTA; CDR2 reads FQGTGA. The CDR3 DNA reads as TGTGCCAGCAGCCCCCGGGGGCCCCGACAGCAAGAGACCCAGTACTTC. Translation gives CASSPRGPRQQETQYF.